These 10 T cell receptor beta chains share one sample of origin, sequenced in a study of blood T cell repertoires in COVID-19 (dated by TCRdb to 2020 to 2022). The method behind the library was the immunoSEQ multiplex PCR assay. Not all clones reach the TCRdb copy of this immuneACCESS table, which keeps in-frame sequences only. Checked studies attribute under half of the gap to unresolved V genes and leave the rest unexplained. This sample is represented by around 140,000 clones; approximately 80% of them were singletons. Over 7.5% of the sample is in the top ten clones. Sequencing was carried out using peripheral blood. These receptors were taken from a woman aged 55-70 years with active or convalescent COVID-19.

This clone has a single count. This chain uses TRBV7-9 with TRBJ2-3, with TRBD1 matching over 11 bases. CDR1 is SEHNR and CDR2 is FQNEAQ in the germline V gene (reference sequence). CDR3 size: 15 residues. V was pared by 3 bases and J by 7 bases, with 6 bases of the junction left unmatched. This CDR3 reads CASSFLGQGGNTQYF. The CDR3, as DNA: TGTGCCAGCAGCTTTCTGGGACAGGGGGGAAATACGCAGTATTTT. Full variable domain (missing parts from reference TRBV7-9 and TRBJ2-3): DTGVSQNPRHKITKRGQNVTFRCDPISEHNRLYWYRQTLGQGPEFLTYFQNEAQLEKSRLLSDRFSAERPKGSFSTLEIQRTEQGDSAMYLCASSFLGQGGNTQYFGPGTRLTVL.

V and J are TRBV5-6 and TRBJ1-6; D ambiguous. The V gene's germline CDR1 is SGHDT and CDR2 YYEEEE. Deletions cut 2 bases from V and 8 bases from J, with 17 bases between. The CDR3 covers 16 residues. The CDR3 sequence is CASSFYSGTRDSPLHF. The CDR3 DNA reads as TGTGCCAGCAGCTTTTATTCCGGAACTCGGGATTCACCCCTCCACTTT. The entire variable domain, with the rest obtained from reference TRBV5-6 and TRBJ1-6, is as follows: DAGVTQSPTHLIKTRGQQVTLRCSPKSGHDTVSWYQQALGQGPQFIFQYYEEEERQRGNFPDRFSGHQFPNYSSELNVNALLLGDSALYLCASSFYSGTRDSPLHFGNGTRLTVT.

V usage is TRBV24-1 and J usage is TRBJ2-5; D unresolved. Germline assignment: CDR1 KGHDR and CDR2 SFDVKD. The CDR3 contains 13 residues. With 3 bases removed from V and 1 base from J, the gap between germline ends came to 5 bases. The CDR3 loop reads CATSDPRQETQYF. In DNA form, the CDR3 reads TGTGCCACCAGTGATCCGCGCCAAGAGACCCAGTACTTC.

V and J are TRBV12-3 or TRBV12-4 and TRBJ1-2; D gene uncertain. The CDR3 has 13 amino acids. V dropped 3 bases and J dropped 4 bases, with 9 bases sitting between them. CDR3: CASSFGVPYGYTF. DNA of the CDR3: TGTGCCAGCAGTTTTGGAGTCCCCTATGGCTACACCTTC.

The genes are TRBV3-1 (or the pseudogene TRBV3-2) and TRBJ2-1, with 8 bases fitting TRBD2. The germline V gene has CDR1 LGHDT and CDR2 YNNKEL (reference sequence). With V trimmed by 1 base and J by 13 bases, 9 bases remained unmatched. The CDR3 totals 14 residues. CDR3 coding DNA: TGTGCCAGCAGCCAAGTTGTGAGCGGGGGAACCCAGTTCTTC. It codes for CASSQVVSGGTQFF.

This clone turned up a few times. This chain uses TRBV29-1 with TRBJ1-2, with D hard to call. Trimming shortened V by 4 bases and J by 8 bases, and 14 bases separated the two germline ends. The CDR3 is made up of 12 amino acids. Germline-derived CDR1 and CDR2 are SQVTM and ANQGSEA. CDR3 sequence reads: CSVANMAGGYTF. The DNA for the CDR3 is TGCAGCGTTGCGAATATGGCGGGCGGCTACACCTTC. The whole variable domain, remainder taken from reference TRBV29-1 and TRBJ1-2, is SAVISQKPSRDICQRGTSLTIQCQVDSQVTMMFWYRQQPGQSLTLIATANQGSEATYESGFVIDKFPISRPNLTFSTLTVSNMSPEDSSIYLCSVANMAGGYTFGSGTRLTVV.

A few counts support this clone. The V call is TRBV7-3, the J call TRBJ2-2; 11 bases map to TRBD2. Trimming took 5 bases from V and 7 from J; bases not matched to a gene: 9. Germline CDR1 and CDR2: SGHTA and FQGTGA. This CDR3 contains 16 residues. The CDR3 is CASSTRTSGSGGELFF. The CDR3 coding sequence is TGTGCCAGCAGCACCCGGACTAGCGGGTCCGGCGGGGAGCTGTTTTTT.

This chain links TRBV7-9 with TRBJ1-1; D is unclear. Germline CDR1 and CDR2: SEHNR and FQNEAQ (reference sequence). V lost 0 bases and J lost 3, with 17 bases in between. This CDR3 has 17 amino acids. The CDR3 protein is CASSLARRSGRDTEAFF. The CDR3 DNA is TGTGCCAGCAGCTTAGCGCGGAGATCGGGTCGGGACACTGAAGCTTTCTTT.

The CDR3 region is CASSPGQTSYEQYF. Written as DNA, the CDR3 is TGTGCCAGCAGCCCTGGACAGACGAGCTACGAGCAGTACTTC. The J gene is TRBJ2-7, the V gene TRBV7-9; D perhaps matches TRBD1 (6 bases). Germline CDR1 reads SEHNR; CDR2 reads FQNEAQ (reference sequence). CDR3 size: 14 residues. Trimming pared 5 bases from V and 3 bases from J, leaving 14 bases between.

V and J are TRBV19 and TRBJ1-1; D not resolved. Deletions cut 4 bases from V and 3 bases from J, with 9 bases between. This CDR3 comprises 13 residues. CDR1 is LNHDA, CDR2 SQIVND, per germline (reference sequence). The CDR3 DNA reads as TGTGCCAGTAGTAGAAAACGGGACACTGAAGCTTTCTTT. This translates into CASSRKRDTEAFF.